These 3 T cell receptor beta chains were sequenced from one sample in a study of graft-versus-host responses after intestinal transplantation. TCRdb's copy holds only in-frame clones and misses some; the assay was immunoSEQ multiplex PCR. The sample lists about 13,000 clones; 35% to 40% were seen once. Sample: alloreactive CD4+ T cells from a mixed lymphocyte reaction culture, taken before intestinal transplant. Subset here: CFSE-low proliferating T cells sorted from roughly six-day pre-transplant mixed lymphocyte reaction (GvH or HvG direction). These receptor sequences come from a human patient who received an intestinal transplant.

The CDR3 bases are TGTGCCTGCCAACGAGATAGTGAGCAGTTCTTC. Translating it yields CACQRDSEQFF. This rearrangement joins TRBV30 to TRBJ2-1, with no clear D. This CDR3 is built from 11 residues. In germline, CDR1 is GTSNPN, CDR2 SVGIG (reference sequence). Trimming left V 6 bases short and J 9 bases short, with 12 bases between.

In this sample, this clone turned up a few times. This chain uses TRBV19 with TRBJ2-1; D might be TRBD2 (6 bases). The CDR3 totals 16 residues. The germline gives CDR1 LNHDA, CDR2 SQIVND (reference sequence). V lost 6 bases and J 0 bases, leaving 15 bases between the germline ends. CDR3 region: CASRPPGTLSYNEQFF. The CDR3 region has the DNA TGTGCCAGTAGGCCCCCGGGGACTCTCTCCTACAATGAGCAGTTCTTC.

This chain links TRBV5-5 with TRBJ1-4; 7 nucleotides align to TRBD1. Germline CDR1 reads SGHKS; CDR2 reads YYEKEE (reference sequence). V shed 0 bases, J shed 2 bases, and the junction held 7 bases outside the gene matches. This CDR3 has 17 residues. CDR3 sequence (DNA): TGTGCCAGCAGCTTGGGCGATATACAGGGGACTAATGAAAAACTGTTTTTT. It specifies CASSLGDIQGTNEKLFF.